This is a list of T cell receptor beta chains from one sample in a study of blood T cells in healthy people across ages. TCRdb itself ran the 5' RACE reads through MiXCR, one entry per CDR3 protein. Of roughly 680,000 distinct CDR3 sequences in the sample, about 50% were seen once. Input material: blood. Receptor source: a woman of 80 years or more in good health. The CDR3 runs from the conserved cysteine through the conserved F or W. The D gene is left open where the match is weak. Rows give clone size only sometimes, using once, few, many, or a class for an expanded clone.

v_gene: TRBV7-9; abundance: many; j_gene: TRBJ1-5; d_gene: -; CDR3nt: TGTGCCAGCAGCTTAAGGGATCAGCCCCAGCATTTT; CDR3aa: CASSLRDQPQHF
v_gene: TRBV11-2; abundance: -; j_gene: TRBJ2-7; d_gene: -; CDR3nt: TGTGCCAGCAGGGTTTCAGGATCCTACGAGCAGTACTTC; CDR3aa: CASRVSGSYEQYF
v_gene: TRBV11-1; abundance: -; j_gene: TRBJ2-1; d_gene: -; CDR3nt: TGTGCCAGCAGCTTAAGTCCTAGTCAAGGTGAGCAGTTCTTC; CDR3aa: CASSLSPSQGEQFF
v_gene: TRBV9; abundance: -; j_gene: TRBJ2-3; d_gene: TRBD2; CDR3nt: TGTGCCAGCAGCCGCATAGCGGGGGGAGATACGCAGTATTTT; CDR3aa: CASSRIAGGDTQYF
v_gene: TRBV25-1; abundance: many; j_gene: TRBJ1-1; d_gene: -; CDR3nt: TGTGCCAGCAGTGAAGGGCACAGGACCACTGAAGCTTTCTTT; CDR3aa: CASSEGHRTTEAFF
v_gene: TRBV5-1; abundance: once; j_gene: TRBJ2-1; d_gene: TRBD2; CDR3nt: TGCGCCAGCAGCTTCGGTAGCGGGATTTACAATAAGCAGTTCTTC; CDR3aa: CASSFGSGIYNKQFF
v_gene: TRBV4-2; abundance: -; j_gene: TRBJ2-1; d_gene: -; CDR3nt: TGTGCCAGCAGCCAAGATTTGATCTTCTCCTTTGAGCAGTTCTTC; CDR3aa: CASSQDLIFSFEQFF
v_gene: TRBV20-1; abundance: once; j_gene: TRBJ2-1; d_gene: TRBD2; CDR3nt: TGCAGTGCAAGGACCGGGGGACTAGTCAATGAGCAGTTCTTC; CDR3aa: CSARTGGLVNEQFF
v_gene: TRBV6-5; abundance: -; j_gene: TRBJ2-6; d_gene: -; CDR3nt: TGTGCCAGCAGTTACTCGACGGAAACTGGGGCCAACGTCCTGACTTTC; CDR3aa: CASSYSTETGANVLTF
v_gene: TRBV15; abundance: -; j_gene: TRBJ2-3; d_gene: -; CDR3nt: TGTGCCACCAGCAGAGACTATCGGGGTCGCGATTTAGATACGCAGTATTTT; CDR3aa: CATSRDYRGRDLDTQYF
v_gene: TRBV20-1; abundance: many; j_gene: TRBJ1-4; d_gene: TRBD1; CDR3nt: TGCAGTGCTAGCAGGGGGAATGAAAAACTGTTTTTT; CDR3aa: CSASRGNEKLFF
v_gene: TRBV15; abundance: once; j_gene: TRBJ2-1; d_gene: -; CDR3nt: TGTGCCACAAGCTCAGGACTAAATGAGCAGTTCTTC; CDR3aa: CATSSGLNEQFF
v_gene: TRBV7-2; abundance: -; j_gene: TRBJ2-1; d_gene: -; CDR3nt: TGTGCCAGCAGCTTAGGGCCCCCCACGACTGGGGGTGAGCAGTTCTTC; CDR3aa: CASSLGPPTTGGEQFF
v_gene: TRBV6-5; abundance: -; j_gene: TRBJ2-1; d_gene: -; CDR3nt: TGTGCCAGCAGGACGACGGGGAGGTCCTACAGTGAGCAGTTCTTC; CDR3aa: CASRTTGRSYSEQFF
v_gene: TRBV29-1; abundance: -; j_gene: TRBJ2-1; d_gene: TRBD1; CDR3nt: TGCAGCGTTGGTCCGCCCCCGGGACAGGGATTAGGCAATGAGCAGTTCTTC; CDR3aa: CSVGPPPGQGLGNEQFF
v_gene: TRBV6-6; abundance: many; j_gene: TRBJ1-4; d_gene: -; CDR3nt: TGTGCCAGCAGTTACTTAGGGATCGAGGAAAAACTGTTTTTT; CDR3aa: CASSYLGIEEKLFF
v_gene: TRBV10-3; abundance: -; j_gene: TRBJ1-2; d_gene: -; CDR3nt: TGTGCCATCACTTCAACCAACTATGGCTACACCTTC; CDR3aa: CAITSTNYGYTF
v_gene: TRBV6-5; abundance: -; j_gene: TRBJ2-7; d_gene: TRBD2; CDR3nt: TGTGCCAGCCGGGCCAACGGGAGGGCCTCCTACAATGAGCAGTACTTC; CDR3aa: CASRANGRASYNEQYF
v_gene: TRBV3-1; abundance: many; j_gene: TRBJ2-1; d_gene: -; CDR3nt: TGTGCCAGCAGCCAAGGGGGAGGTGGTAGCTCCTACAATGAGCAGTTCTTC; CDR3aa: CASSQGGGGSSYNEQFF
v_gene: TRBV3-1; abundance: -; j_gene: TRBJ1-1; d_gene: -; CDR3nt: TGTGCCAGCAGCCCCCTGGGGTTGACTGAAGCTTTCTTT; CDR3aa: CASSPLGLTEAFF
v_gene: TRBV7-2; abundance: many; j_gene: TRBJ2-7; d_gene: -; CDR3nt: TGTGCCAGCAGCAGACAGCCCTACGAGCAGTACTTC; CDR3aa: CASSRQPYEQYF
v_gene: TRBV6-5; abundance: -; j_gene: TRBJ1-2; d_gene: -; CDR3nt: TGTGCCAGCAGTCGGGGTGAGGATGGCTACACCTTC; CDR3aa: CASSRGEDGYTF
v_gene: TRBV2; abundance: -; j_gene: TRBJ2-3; d_gene: TRBD2; CDR3nt: TGTGCCAGCAGTAGGACTAGCGCGACCACGCAGTATTTT; CDR3aa: CASSRTSATTQYF
v_gene: TRBV28; abundance: many; j_gene: TRBJ1-5; d_gene: -; CDR3nt: TGTGCCAGCATCGCCCCCCCGCGCAATCAGCCCCAGCATTTT; CDR3aa: CASIAPPRNQPQHF
v_gene: TRBV7-8; abundance: few; j_gene: TRBJ2-1; d_gene: TRBD2; CDR3nt: TGTGCCAGCAGCTTAGGGAGAACCGGGACTAGCCGGTACAATGAGCAGTTCTTC; CDR3aa: CASSLGRTGTSRYNEQFF
v_gene: TRBV20-1; abundance: -; j_gene: TRBJ2-7; d_gene: TRBD2; CDR3nt: TGCAGTGCCCTTCTAGCGGGGGGATCCTACGAGCAGTACTTC; CDR3aa: CSALLAGGSYEQYF
v_gene: TRBV7-9; abundance: -; j_gene: TRBJ2-1; d_gene: TRBD1; CDR3nt: TGTGCCAGCAGCCCATTAACAGGGGGTCGCGATGAGCAGTTCTTC; CDR3aa: CASSPLTGGRDEQFF
v_gene: TRBV12-3/TRBV12-4; abundance: many; j_gene: TRBJ1-5; d_gene: TRBD1; CDR3nt: TGTGCCAGCAGTGTAGGAGACAGGGGGACCCCCATCCCCCAGCATTTT; CDR3aa: CASSVGDRGTPIPQHF
v_gene: TRBV29-1; abundance: few; j_gene: TRBJ2-7; d_gene: -; CDR3nt: TGCAGCGTTTGGTCAGCGTACAATGAGCAGTACTTC; CDR3aa: CSVWSAYNEQYF
v_gene: TRBV3-1; abundance: -; j_gene: TRBJ2-2; d_gene: -; CDR3nt: TGTGCCGGCAGCCAAGTGTCTATGAACACCGGGGAGCTGTTTTTT; CDR3aa: CAGSQVSMNTGELFF
v_gene: TRBV7-3; abundance: -; j_gene: TRBJ2-7; d_gene: -; CDR3nt: TGTGCCAGCAGCCCGACAACCCGAGCGAAACTCTACGAGCAGTACTTC; CDR3aa: CASSPTTRAKLYEQYF
v_gene: TRBV20-1; abundance: few; j_gene: TRBJ1-2; d_gene: -; CDR3nt: TGCAGTGCTTTCAACTATGGCTACACCTTC; CDR3aa: CSAFNYGYTF
v_gene: TRBV7-9; abundance: many; j_gene: TRBJ2-2; d_gene: -; CDR3nt: TGTGCCAGCAGCCCCAACAGGGCGACTACGAACACCGGGGAGCTGTTTTTT; CDR3aa: CASSPNRATTNTGELFF
v_gene: TRBV5-6; abundance: many; j_gene: TRBJ2-3; d_gene: TRBD1; CDR3nt: TGTGCCAGCAGCTTAGGACAGGGAGCAGATACGCAGTATTTT; CDR3aa: CASSLGQGADTQYF
v_gene: TRBV7-9; abundance: few; j_gene: TRBJ2-5; d_gene: -; CDR3nt: TGTGCCAGCAGCGTTTGGACAGTACAAGAGACCCAGTACTTC; CDR3aa: CASSVWTVQETQYF
v_gene: TRBV3-1; abundance: -; j_gene: TRBJ1-3; d_gene: -; CDR3nt: TGTGCCAGCAGCCAACAGGATTCTGGAAACACCATATATTTT; CDR3aa: CASSQQDSGNTIYF